These T cell receptor beta chains were read from a single sample in a study of cytomegalovirus exposure and HLA in healthy donors. Using immunoSEQ multiplex PCR, the repertoire was profiled, and TCRdb retains in-frame clones only, with some absent. Of about 160,000 clones listed, roughly 80% are singletons. The specimen sequenced was PBMCs. The receptors here all came from a male donor in good health and CMV-seropositive. Both conserved end residues are part of each CDR3. The D gene is left open where the match is weak. Size is stated for part of the rows, as once, few or many counts, or as a class when the clone is expanded.

d_call | clone_size | j_call | v_call | cdr3_nt | cdr3_aa
NA | NA | TRBJ2-3 | TRBV5-6 | TGTGCCAGCAGCTTGCCCGCAGATACGCAGTATTTT | CASSLPADTQYF
NA | NA | TRBJ1-1 | TRBV7-8 | TGTGCCAGCAGCCTTGCAGAGAACACTGAAGCTTTCTTT | CASSLAENTEAFF
TRBD1 | NA | TRBJ2-7 | TRBV30 | TGTGCCTGGACCACCCCGTGGGCAGGGGGCGGAAACGAGCAGTACTTC | CAWTTPWAGGGNEQYF
TRBD1 | NA | TRBJ2-5 | TRBV28 | TGTGCCAGCATTCCGGGACAGGGTTTCGGAGAGACCCAGTACTTC | CASIPGQGFGETQYF
TRBD2 | NA | TRBJ2-1 | TRBV5-6 | TGTGCCAGCAGCTTGCGGGGGACTAGCGGGATCAATGAGCAGTTCTTC | CASSLRGTSGINEQFF
NA | NA | TRBJ1-1 | TRBV7-9 | TGTGCCAGCAGCCGAGAATTGGCTTTCTTT | CASSRELAFF
TRBD1 | NA | TRBJ2-1 | TRBV5-1 | TGCGCCAGCAGCCCGGGACAGGATTATGAGCAGTTCTTC | CASSPGQDYEQFF
TRBD1 | NA | TRBJ1-1 | TRBV18 | TGTGCCAGCTTACAGGGGGAGAACACTGAAGCTTTCTTT | CASLQGENTEAFF
TRBD1 | few | TRBJ1-5 | TRBV7-8 | TGTGCCAGCAGCTTAGGCCGACAGGGCCGCAATCAGCCCCAGCATTTT | CASSLGRQGRNQPQHF
TRBD1 | once | TRBJ2-7 | TRBV5-6 | TGTGCCAGCAGCATAACCGGGACAGGGGTCTCCTACGAGCAGTACTTC | CASSITGTGVSYEQYF
NA | once | TRBJ1-1 | TRBV9 | TGTGCCAGCCGCGGCGGACTCCGGGAGAACACTGAAGCTTTCTTT | CASRGGLRENTEAFF
NA | NA | TRBJ1-5 | TRBV19 | TGTGCCAGTAGTACGCGCACCACTAGCAATCAGCCCCAGCATTTT | CASSTRTTSNQPQHF
TRBD2 | NA | TRBJ2-7 | TRBV5-4 | TGTGCCAGCAGCTTCTCAAGCGGGACCGTCGAGCAGTACTTC | CASSFSSGTVEQYF
NA | NA | TRBJ2-3 | TRBV10-1 | TGCGCCAGCAGAGCTCAGCGGAAATGCACAGATACGCAGTATTTT | CASRAQRKCTDTQYF
TRBD2 | few | TRBJ2-7 | TRBV5-8 | TGTGCCAGCAGCTCTTCCGGGACTAGCGGGAGGGGTTACGAGCAGTACTTC | CASSSSGTSGRGYEQYF
NA | NA | TRBJ1-4 | TRBV7-2 | TGTGCCAGCAGCTTAGATTCGGATGAAAAACTGTTTTTT | CASSLDSDEKLFF
NA | NA | TRBJ1-1 | TRBV11-2 | TGTGCCAGCAGCTGGGCGGGCCGGGCCACTGAAGCTTTCTTT | CASSWAGRATEAFF
TRBD1 | few | TRBJ1-1 | TRBV28 | TGTGCCAGCAGTTTGAAAGGGTTGCGGACAGGGTCGTTAAGTGCTTTCTTT | CASSLKGLRTGSLSAFF
TRBD1 | NA | TRBJ1-1 | TRBV28 | TGTGCCAGCAGTATAAGACGGACAGGGGAAAAGGCTTTCTTT | CASSIRRTGEKAFF